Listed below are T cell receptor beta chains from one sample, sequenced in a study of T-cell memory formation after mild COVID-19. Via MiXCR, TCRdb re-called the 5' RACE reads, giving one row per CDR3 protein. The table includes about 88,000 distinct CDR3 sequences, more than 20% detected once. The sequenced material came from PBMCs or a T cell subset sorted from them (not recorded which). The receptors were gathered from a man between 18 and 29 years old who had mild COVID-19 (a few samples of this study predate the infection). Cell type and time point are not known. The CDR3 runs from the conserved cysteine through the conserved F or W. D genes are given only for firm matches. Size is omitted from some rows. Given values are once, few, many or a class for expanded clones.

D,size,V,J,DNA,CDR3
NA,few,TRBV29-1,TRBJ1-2,TGCAGCGCCGCATCAGGGAACTATGGCTACACCTTC,CSAASGNYGYTF
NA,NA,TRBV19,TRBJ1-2,TGTGCCAGTAGTATTCTATCGTTCGGGGGCTACACCTTC,CASSILSFGGYTF
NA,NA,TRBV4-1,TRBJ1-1,TGCGCCAGCAGCCCGGGCACCCTAGCCAGCACTGAAGCTTTCTTT,CASSPGTLASTEAFF
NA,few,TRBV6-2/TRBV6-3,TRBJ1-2,TGTGCCAGCAGTTACCCGGAATGGCACCGAAACTATGGCTACACCTTC,CASSYPEWHRNYGYTF
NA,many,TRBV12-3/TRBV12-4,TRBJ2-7,TGTGCCAGCAGTCTATCAGGGACCTACGAGCAGTACTTC,CASSLSGTYEQYF
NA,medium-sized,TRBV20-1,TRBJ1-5,TGCAGTGCTAGAGATTTGCCGGGTAATCAGCCCCAGCATTTT,CSARDLPGNQPQHF
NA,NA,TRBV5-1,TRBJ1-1,TGCGCCAGCAGCTTGCGTAACACTGAAGCTTTCTTT,CASSLRNTEAFF
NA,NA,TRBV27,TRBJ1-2,TGTGCCAGCAGTCAAAGGGCCACTAACTATGGCTACACCTTC,CASSQRATNYGYTF
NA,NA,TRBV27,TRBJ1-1,TGTGCCAGCAGTTTATTTGCAGGGTCGAACACTGAAGCTTTCTTT,CASSLFAGSNTEAFF
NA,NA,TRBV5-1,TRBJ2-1,TGCGCCAGCAGCCGGACCGGGAACGAGCAGTTCTTC,CASSRTGNEQFF
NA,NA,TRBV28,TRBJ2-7,TGTGCCAGCAGTCCACTCGGGGGCCGGGGGTACTTC,CASSPLGGRGYF
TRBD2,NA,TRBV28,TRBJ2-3,TGTGCCAGCAGTCGAATTAGCGGGGGGGCAGATACGCAGTATTTT,CASSRISGGADTQYF
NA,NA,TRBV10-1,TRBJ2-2,TGCGCCAGCAGCAGGGGAGAAGGCACCGGGGAGCTGTTTTTT,CASSRGEGTGELFF
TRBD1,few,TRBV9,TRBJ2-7,TGTGCCAGCAGCGCCGGGACAGGGCGCGAGCAGTACTTC,CASSAGTGREQYF
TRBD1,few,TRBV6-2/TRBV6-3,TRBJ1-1,TGTGCCAGCAGTTACCGGGACAGCCTAAACACTGAAGCTTTCTTT,CASSYRDSLNTEAFF
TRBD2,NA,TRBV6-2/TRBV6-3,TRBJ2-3,TGTGCCAGCACCCGCGGGGGGGCCGCAGATACGCAGTATTTT,CASTRGGAADTQYF
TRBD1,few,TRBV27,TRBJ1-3,TGTGCCAGCAGTTCGACAGGGGGTGTCCGCGACACCATATATTTT,CASSSTGGVRDTIYF
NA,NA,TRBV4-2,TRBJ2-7,TGTGCCAGCAGCCAAGACTTGACAAGCTACGAGCAGTACTTC,CASSQDLTSYEQYF
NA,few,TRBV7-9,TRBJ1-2,TGTGCCAGCAGCCAAGCTTACCAGGGCAGGGGCTACACCTTC,CASSQAYQGRGYTF
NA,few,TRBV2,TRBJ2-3,TGTGCCAGCGCTATCACAGATACGCAGTATTTT,CASAITDTQYF
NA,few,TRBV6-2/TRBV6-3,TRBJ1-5,TGTGCCAGCAGTTTCGCACAACTAATGGGAGCCCAGCATTTT,CASSFAQLMGAQHF
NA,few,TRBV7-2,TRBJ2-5,TGTGCCAGCAGCGTATCGACTAGGTTCCAAGAGACCCAGTACTTC,CASSVSTRFQETQYF
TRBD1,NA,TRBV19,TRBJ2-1,TGTGCCAGTAAGACCGTCGGGACAGGACCCTACAATGAGCAGTTCTTC,CASKTVGTGPYNEQFF
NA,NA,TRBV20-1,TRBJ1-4,TGCAGTGCTAGGGTGGGCGAACTCGGAGAAAAACTGTTTTTT,CSARVGELGEKLFF
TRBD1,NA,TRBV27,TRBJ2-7,TGTGCCAGCAGATGGACAGGGGGATCCTACGAGCAGTACTTC,CASRWTGGSYEQYF
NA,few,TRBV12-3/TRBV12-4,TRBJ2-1,TGTGCCAGCAGTTTGCGGCAGGGGAATGAGCAGTTCTTC,CASSLRQGNEQFF
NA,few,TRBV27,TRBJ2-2,TGTGCCAGCAGTTTCGGCGGCAACACCGGGGAGCTGTTTTTT,CASSFGGNTGELFF
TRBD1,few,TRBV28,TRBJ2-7,TGTGCCAGCAGTGACGACAGGGCCTACTCCTACGAGCAGTACTTC,CASSDDRAYSYEQYF
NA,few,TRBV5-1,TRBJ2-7,TGCGCCAGCAGCTCGCAGGAGAGATACGAGCAGTACTTC,CASSSQERYEQYF
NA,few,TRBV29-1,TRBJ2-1,TGCAGCGTTGAAGACAGGGCGGGGATGCGATCCTACAATGAGCAGTTCTTC,CSVEDRAGMRSYNEQFF
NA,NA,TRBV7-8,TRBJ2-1,TGTGCCAGCAGCTTGAAACAGGGGGGGTTCTACAATGAGCAGTTCTTC,CASSLKQGGFYNEQFF
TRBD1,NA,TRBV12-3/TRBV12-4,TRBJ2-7,TGTTCCAGCAGTTCTCATCCGGACAGGGAGCAGTACTTC,CSSSSHPDREQYF
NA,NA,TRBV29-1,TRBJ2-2,TGCAGCGCCGAAGGGACCGGGGAGCTGTTTTTT,CSAEGTGELFF
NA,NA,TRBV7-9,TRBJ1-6,TGTGCCAGCAGCCAGGGTCCGATTGAATCCCTCCACTTT,CASSQGPIESLHF
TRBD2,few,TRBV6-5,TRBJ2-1,TGTGCCAGCAGTGCGACCGGGACTAGCGTAATCTACAATGAGCAGTTCTTC,CASSATGTSVIYNEQFF
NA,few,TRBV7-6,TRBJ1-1,TGTGCCAGCAGCCCTTTGGGGGGACGAGAAGGGAACACTGAAGCTTTCTTT,CASSPLGGREGNTEAFF
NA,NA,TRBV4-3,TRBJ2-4,TGCGCCAGCAGCCAAGAGAGGGGGGCGAACATTCAGTACTTC,CASSQERGANIQYF
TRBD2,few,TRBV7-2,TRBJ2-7,TGTGCCAGCAGCTCTCCGCTAGCGGGGGTCTACGAGCAGTACTTC,CASSSPLAGVYEQYF
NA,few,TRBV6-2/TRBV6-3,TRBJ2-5,TGTGCCAGCAGCCACCCCGGCGGACGCCCAGGAGACGAGACCCAGTACTTC,CASSHPGGRPGDETQYF